A selection of T cell receptor beta chains follows, all from one sample in a study of CD8 T cells in ankylosing spondylitis. TCRdb fed the 5' RACE reads into MiXCR, producing one record per CDR3 protein. This sample yields approximately 220,000 distinct CDR3 sequences, of which around 17% are seen a single time; 40% to 50% belongs to the top ten. The sample taken for sequencing was blood, either unsorted or a sorted T cell fraction (not recorded which). All receptors derive from a male donor with ankylosing spondylitis. Each CDR3 is given without its conserved first and last residue.

v_call cdr3_aa
TRBV27 ASSLGARAEAF
TRBV29-1 SVVRPARTGGGEETQY
TRBV30 AWGKLGGEQF
TRBV30 AWSVTGSQPQH
TRBV12-3/TRBV12-4 ASSSGGKTQY
TRBV6-1 ASSGMSSYNEQF
TRBV6-1 ASSLGLAGFQETQH
TRBV2 ASSDDSGGETQY
TRBV5-1 ASSSGRQETDTQY
TRBV5-1 ASSLSDSSYEQY
TRBV5-1 ASSSRFSSTDTQY
TRBV28 ASSPPRVTDTQY
TRBV20-1 SASTKGGNLEAF
TRBV6-1 ASSPVVGAANNEQF
TRBV7-2 ASSLAYVAPNEQF
TRBV11-2 ASSPGTGGEQY
TRBV6-1 ASTAGTGPEQY
TRBV27 ASSSQADTQY
TRBV30 AWSFPSGSYEQY
TRBV7-9 ASSPVTGPTFYEQY
TRBV7-9 ASSLAGTGEAETQY
TRBV6-5 ASSYPKFGDNSPLH
TRBV20-1 SARPRGGIFGDTQY
TRBV25-1 ASRGPGTYEQY
TRBV4-1 ASSQGQSSYNEQF
TRBV7-9 ASSYLSGSPYEQY
TRBV6-2/TRBV6-3 ASSYSSWDGYT
TRBV6-1 ASSTPLGASTYNEQF
TRBV12-3/TRBV12-4 ASSPKGVTISYEQY
TRBV24-1 ATSDPRQGAGTDTQY
TRBV4-1 ASSQDPGLAPPGELF
TRBV4-1 ASSPPTTQNTQY
TRBV6-2/TRBV6-3 ASSYSRADRLITDTQY
TRBV25-1 ASSGSGHPYNEQF
TRBV5-1 ASSFERGTYEQY
TRBV12-5 ASGLELRGAYEQY
TRBV21-1 AVYTWDRGLNTEAF
TRBV7-3 ASSSSGTSSIETQY
TRBV12-3/TRBV12-4 ASSDLDRGYQPQH
TRBV4-1 ASSQDPLGPAYEQY
TRBV27 ASSLGVTSVGEQY
TRBV6-2/TRBV6-3 ASSYGPGQNIMNTEAF
TRBV9 ASSPGTGMNTEAF
TRBV4-3 ASSQASGSAYNEQF
TRBV14 ASSQGSGGTYEQY
TRBV28 ASSLITGGIGEQY
TRBV12-3/TRBV12-4 ASSPDAGSYEQY
TRBV29-1 SVEESAYGYT
TRBV30 AWSVRTGEQY
TRBV29-1 SVVHPGSEDEQF
TRBV4-1 ASSQDSWVEQY
TRBV24-1 ATSKGDNLNTGELF
TRBV5-5 ASSPALPGPNQPQH
TRBV3-1 ASSQDLVLQETQY
TRBV30 AWSVGGNTEAF
TRBV7-9 ASSLAGDRGAYNEQF
TRBV10-3 GISESVGLEQY